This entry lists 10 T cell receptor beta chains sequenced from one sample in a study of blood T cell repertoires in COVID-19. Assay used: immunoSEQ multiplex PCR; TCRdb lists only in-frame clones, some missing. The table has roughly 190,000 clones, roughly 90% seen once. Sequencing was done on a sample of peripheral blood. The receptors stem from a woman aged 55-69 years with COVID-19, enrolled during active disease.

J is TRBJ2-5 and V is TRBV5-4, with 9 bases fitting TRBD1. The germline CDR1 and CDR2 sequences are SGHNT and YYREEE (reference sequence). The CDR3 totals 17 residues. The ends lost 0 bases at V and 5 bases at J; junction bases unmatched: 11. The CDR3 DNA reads TGTGCCAGCAGCTTGGGCACCTACAGGGGGCTCGGGGAGACCCAGTACTTC. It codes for CASSLGTYRGLGETQYF.

CDR3: CASSRGAPDTQYF. The CDR3 nucleotides are TGTGCCAGCAGCCGGGGAGCCCCAGATACGCAGTATTTT. This chain joins TRBV3-1 (or the pseudogene TRBV3-2) and TRBJ2-3; D may be TRBD2 (5 bases). V lost 4 bases and J 4 bases, leaving 9 bases between the germline ends. CDR1 is LGHDT, CDR2 YNNKEL, per germline (reference sequence). CDR3 size: 13 residues.

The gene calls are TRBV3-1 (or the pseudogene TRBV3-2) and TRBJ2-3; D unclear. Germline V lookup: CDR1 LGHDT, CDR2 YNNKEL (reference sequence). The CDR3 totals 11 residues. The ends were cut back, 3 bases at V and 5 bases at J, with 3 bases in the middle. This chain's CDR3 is CASSQRDTQYF. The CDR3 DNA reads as TGTGCCAGCAGCCAGAGAGATACGCAGTATTTT.

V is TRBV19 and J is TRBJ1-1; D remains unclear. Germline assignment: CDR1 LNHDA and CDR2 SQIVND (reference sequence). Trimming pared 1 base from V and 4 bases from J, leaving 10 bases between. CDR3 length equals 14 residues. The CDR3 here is CASSIARTGTEAFF. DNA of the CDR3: TGTGCCAGTAGTATAGCCCGAACTGGCACTGAAGCTTTCTTT.

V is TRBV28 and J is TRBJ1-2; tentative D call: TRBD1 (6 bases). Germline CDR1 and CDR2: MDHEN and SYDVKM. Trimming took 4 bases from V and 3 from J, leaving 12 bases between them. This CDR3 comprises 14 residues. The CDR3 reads CASSYSDRYYGYTF. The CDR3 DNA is TGTGCCAGCAGTTACTCGGACAGATACTATGGCTACACCTTC.

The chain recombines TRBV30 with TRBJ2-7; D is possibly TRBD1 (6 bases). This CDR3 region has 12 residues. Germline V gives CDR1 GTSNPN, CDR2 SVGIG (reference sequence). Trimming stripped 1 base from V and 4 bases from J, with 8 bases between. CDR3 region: CAWSGQGYEQYF. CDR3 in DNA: TGTGCCTGGAGTGGTCAGGGGTACGAGCAGTACTTC.

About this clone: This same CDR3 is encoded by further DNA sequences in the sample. In nucleotides, the CDR3 is TGTGCCAGCAGCTTGGGCAGCACGGGCTCTGGAAACACCATATATTTT. This sequence encodes CASSLGSTGSGNTIYF. This chain uses TRBV5-4 with TRBJ1-3, with D uncertain. CDR1 and CDR2 from the germline V gene are SGHNT and YYREEE (reference sequence). The CDR3 covers 16 residues. The V end lost 0 bases, the J end lost 0 bases, and 10 bases lay between the germline ends.

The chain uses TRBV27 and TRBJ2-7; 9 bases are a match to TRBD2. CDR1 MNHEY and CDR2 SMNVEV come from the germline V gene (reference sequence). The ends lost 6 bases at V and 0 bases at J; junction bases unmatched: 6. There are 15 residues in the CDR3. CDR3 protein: CASRMTSGGSYEQYF. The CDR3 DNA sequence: TGTGCCAGCAGAATGACTAGCGGAGGCTCCTACGAGCAGTACTTC.

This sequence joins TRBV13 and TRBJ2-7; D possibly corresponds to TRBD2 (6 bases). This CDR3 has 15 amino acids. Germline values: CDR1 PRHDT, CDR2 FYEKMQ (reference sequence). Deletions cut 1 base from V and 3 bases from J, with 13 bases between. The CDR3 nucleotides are TGTGCCAGCAGCTTAGAGGCGGGAACGTACTACGAGCAGTACTTC. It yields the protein CASSLEAGTYYEQYF. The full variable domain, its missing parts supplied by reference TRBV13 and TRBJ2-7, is AAGVIQSPRHLIKEKRETATLKCYPIPRHDTVYWYQQGPGQDPQFLISFYEKMQSDKGSIPDRFSAQQFSDYHSELNMSSLELGDSALYFCASSLEAGTYYEQYFGPGTRLTVT.

CDR3 nucleotides: TGTGCCAGCAGTTTATTTCAGGGTAACTATGGCTACACCTTC. Translated, it gives CASSLFQGNYGYTF. The chain has TRBV28 and TRBJ1-2; D may be TRBD1 (5 bases). There are 14 residues in the CDR3. CDR1 is MDHEN, CDR2 SYDVKM, per germline. V was pared by 1 base and J by 1 base, with 7 bases between.